This TCR beta chain was sequenced for a study of Ad26.COV2.S vaccination and SARS-CoV-2 variants. Germline-derived CDR1 and CDR2 are MNHEY and SVGAGI. The CDR3 consists of 14 residues. V was clipped by 2 bases and J by 3 bases, with 11 bases between them. Sequenced by immunoSEQ multiplex PCR; TCRdb stores in-frame clones only, minus some. The sample has over 110,000 clones, roughly 85% seen once; the top ten hold 5%. The chain carries TRBV6-5 and TRBJ2-7, with D possibly being TRBD2 (5 bases). The TCR comes from a human donor who had recovered from COVID-19. The sequencing here drew on peripheral blood, taken after recovery from COVID-19. CDR3 region: CASSYSGEYYEQYF. The CDR3, as DNA: TGTGCCAGCAGTTACAGTGGGGAGTACTACGAGCAGTACTTC.